Many counts were recorded for the clone carrying this TCR beta chain. The antigen remains undetermined. Molecular-barcoded quantitative 5'-RACE produced these TCR beta libraries. One entry per CDR3 protein results from TCRdb running MiXCR on the 5' RACE reads. This table has about 240,000 distinct CDR3 sequences, about 11% appearing once. These data come from a study of CD8 T cells in ankylosing spondylitis. Germline V gene sequence: CDR1 MNHEY, CDR2 SVGAGI. V lost 6 bases and J lost 3; bases outside the gene matches: 8. CDR3 length equals 16 residues. Study-wide points: Seemingly characteristic of ankylosing spondylitis blood was a TCR beta motif consisting of about 8 highly homologous variants.

The material sequenced was blood, either unsorted or a sorted T cell fraction (not recorded which). The receptor's source is a male donor with ankylosing spondylitis or in good health (not recorded which). The chain has TRBV6-5 and TRBJ2-2, with 9 nucleotides matching TRBD1. The CDR3 bases are TGTGCCAGCAGCCCCCCGGGACAGGGAGACACCGGGGAGCTGTTTTTT. Translated: CASSPPGQGDTGELFF.